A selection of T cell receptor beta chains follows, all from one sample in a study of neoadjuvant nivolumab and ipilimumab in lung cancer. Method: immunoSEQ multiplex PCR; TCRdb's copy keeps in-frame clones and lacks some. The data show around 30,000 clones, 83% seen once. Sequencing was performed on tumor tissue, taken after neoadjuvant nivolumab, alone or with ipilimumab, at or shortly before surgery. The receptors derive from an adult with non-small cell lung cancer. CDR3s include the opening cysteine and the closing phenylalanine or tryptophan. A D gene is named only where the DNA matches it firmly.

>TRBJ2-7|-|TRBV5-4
CASSLGGGSYEQYF
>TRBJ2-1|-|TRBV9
CASSITGGNNEQFF
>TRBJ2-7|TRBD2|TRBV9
CASSVGAGGTYEQYF
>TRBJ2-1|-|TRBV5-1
CASSLSTELYNEQFF
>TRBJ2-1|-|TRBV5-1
CASRSVTNSYNEQFF
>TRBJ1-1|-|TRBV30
CAWSGGMNTEAFF
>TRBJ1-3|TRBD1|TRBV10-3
CAISYISGQTSGNTIYF
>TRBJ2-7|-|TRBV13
CASSPRIGIREQYF
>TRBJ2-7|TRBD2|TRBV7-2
CASSPQSTSGYEQYF
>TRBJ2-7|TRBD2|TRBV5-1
CASSLASGSNEQYF
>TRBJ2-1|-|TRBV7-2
CASSLVVSDEQFF
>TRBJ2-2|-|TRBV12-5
CASGLTGSGELFF
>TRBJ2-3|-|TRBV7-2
CASSIQGLTDTQYF
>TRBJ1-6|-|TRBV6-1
CASSEPLGRGYGSPLHF
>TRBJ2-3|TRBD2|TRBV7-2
CASSLAAVAGGDTQYF
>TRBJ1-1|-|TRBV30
CAWSIVGNTEAFF
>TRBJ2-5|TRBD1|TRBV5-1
CASSPGQGGETQYF
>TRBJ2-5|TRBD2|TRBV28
CASSLLRGGRGETQYF
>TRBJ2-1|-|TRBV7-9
CASSPDTNDNEQFF
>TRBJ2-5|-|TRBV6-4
CASSVTRIQYF
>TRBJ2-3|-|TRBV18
CASSRDFTDTQYF
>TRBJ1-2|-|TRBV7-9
CASSPWVSRGYTF
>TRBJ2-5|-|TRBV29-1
CSARTERETQYF
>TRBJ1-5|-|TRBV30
CAWSRQDNQPQHF
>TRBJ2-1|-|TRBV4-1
CASSPRGFSYNEQFF
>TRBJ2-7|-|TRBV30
CAYLPPGRPYEQYF
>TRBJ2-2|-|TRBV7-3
CASSRYTGNTGELFF
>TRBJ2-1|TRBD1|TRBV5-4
CASSLARDRTSNEQFF
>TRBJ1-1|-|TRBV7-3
CASSSKQAYHTEAFF
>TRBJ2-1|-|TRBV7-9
CASSQDSYNEQFF
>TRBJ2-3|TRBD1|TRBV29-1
CSAEQGGTDTQYF